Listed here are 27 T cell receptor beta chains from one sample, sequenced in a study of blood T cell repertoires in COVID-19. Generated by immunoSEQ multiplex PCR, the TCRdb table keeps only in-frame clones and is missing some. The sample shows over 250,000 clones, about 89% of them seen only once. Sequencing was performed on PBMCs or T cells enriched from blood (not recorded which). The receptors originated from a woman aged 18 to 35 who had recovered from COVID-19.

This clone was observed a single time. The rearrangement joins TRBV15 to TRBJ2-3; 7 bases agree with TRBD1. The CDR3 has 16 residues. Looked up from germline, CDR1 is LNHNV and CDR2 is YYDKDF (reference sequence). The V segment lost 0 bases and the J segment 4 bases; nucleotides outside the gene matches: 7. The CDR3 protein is CATSREYTGVPDTQYF. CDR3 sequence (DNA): TGTGCCACCAGCAGAGAATATACAGGGGTTCCAGATACGCAGTATTTT. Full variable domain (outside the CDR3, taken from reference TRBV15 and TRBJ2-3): DAMVIQNPRYQVTQFGKPVTLSCSQTLNHNVMYWYQQKSSQAPKLLFHYYDKDFNNEADTPDNFQSRRPNTSFCFLDIRSPGLGDTAMYLCATSREYTGVPDTQYFGPGTRLTVL.

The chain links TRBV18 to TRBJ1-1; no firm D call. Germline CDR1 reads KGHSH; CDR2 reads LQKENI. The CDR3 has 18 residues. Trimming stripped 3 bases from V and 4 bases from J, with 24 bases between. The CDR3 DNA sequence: TGTGCCAGCTCACCTCTTTCGGCGATGGAGGGAGTTTTCACTGAAGCTTTCTTT. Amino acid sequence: CASSPLSAMEGVFTEAFF.

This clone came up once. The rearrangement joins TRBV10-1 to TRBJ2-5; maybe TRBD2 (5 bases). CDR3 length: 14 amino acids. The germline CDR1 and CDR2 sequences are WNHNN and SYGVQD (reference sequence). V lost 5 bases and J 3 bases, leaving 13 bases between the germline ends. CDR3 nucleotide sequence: TGCGCCAGCAGTCTTCGAGGGATTGAAGAGACCCAGTACTTC. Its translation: CASSLRGIEETQYF.

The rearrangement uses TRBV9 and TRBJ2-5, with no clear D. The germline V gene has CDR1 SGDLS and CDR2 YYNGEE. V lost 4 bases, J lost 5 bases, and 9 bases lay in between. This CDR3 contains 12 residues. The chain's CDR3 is CASSLSEETQYF. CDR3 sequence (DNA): TGTGCCAGCAGCCTGTCTGAGGAGACCCAGTACTTC.

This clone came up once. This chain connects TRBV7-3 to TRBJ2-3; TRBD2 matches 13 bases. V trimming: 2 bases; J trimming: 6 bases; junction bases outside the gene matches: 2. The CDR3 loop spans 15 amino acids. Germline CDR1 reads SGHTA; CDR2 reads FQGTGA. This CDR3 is CASSLSTSGRDTQYF. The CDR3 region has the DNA TGTGCCAGCAGCTTATCGACTAGCGGGAGGGATACGCAGTATTTT.

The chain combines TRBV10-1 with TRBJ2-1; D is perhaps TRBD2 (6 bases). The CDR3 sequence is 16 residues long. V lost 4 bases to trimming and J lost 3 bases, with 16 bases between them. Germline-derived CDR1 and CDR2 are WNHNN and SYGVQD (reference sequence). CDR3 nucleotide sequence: TGCGCCAGCAGTGCCCGACTAGTCCCCTACTACAATGAGCAGTTCTTC. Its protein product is CASSARLVPYYNEQFF.

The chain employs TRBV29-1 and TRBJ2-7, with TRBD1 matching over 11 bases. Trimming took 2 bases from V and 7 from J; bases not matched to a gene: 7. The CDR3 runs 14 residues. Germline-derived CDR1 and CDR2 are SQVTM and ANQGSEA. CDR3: CSVEIGQGAGEQYF. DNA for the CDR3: TGCAGCGTTGAAATCGGACAGGGGGCGGGGGAGCAGTACTTC.

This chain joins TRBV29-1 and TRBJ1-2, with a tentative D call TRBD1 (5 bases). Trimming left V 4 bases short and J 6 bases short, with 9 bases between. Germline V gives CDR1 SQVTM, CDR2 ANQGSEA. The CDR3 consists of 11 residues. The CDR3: CSVGSGNGYTF. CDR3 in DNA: TGCAGCGTTGGCTCAGGGAATGGCTACACCTTC.

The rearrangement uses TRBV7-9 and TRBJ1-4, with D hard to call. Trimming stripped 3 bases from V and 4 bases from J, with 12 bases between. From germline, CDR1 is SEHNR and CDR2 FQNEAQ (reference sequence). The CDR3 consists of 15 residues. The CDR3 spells CASSFGSGDNEKLFF. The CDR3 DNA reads TGTGCCAGCAGCTTTGGAAGCGGGGATAATGAAAAACTGTTTTTT.

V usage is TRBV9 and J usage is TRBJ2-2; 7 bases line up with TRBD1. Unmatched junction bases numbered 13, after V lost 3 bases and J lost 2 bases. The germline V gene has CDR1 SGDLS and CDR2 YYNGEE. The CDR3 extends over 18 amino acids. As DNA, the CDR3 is TGTGCCAGCAGCGAGAGGAACAGGGGACCCAGTAACACCGGGGAGCTGTTTTTT. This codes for CASSERNRGPSNTGELFF.

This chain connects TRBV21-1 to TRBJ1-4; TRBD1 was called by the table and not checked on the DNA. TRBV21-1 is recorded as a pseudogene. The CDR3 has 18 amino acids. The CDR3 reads CASSKSPRTGSTNEKLFF. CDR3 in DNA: TGTGCCAGCAGCAAATCACCCCGGACAGGATCAACTAATGAAAAACTGTTTTTT.

This CDR3 reads CASSLGTGGYF. CDR3 DNA sequence: TGTGCCAGCAGTCTAGGGACAGGGGGATATTTT. The V call is TRBV12-3 or TRBV12-4, the J call TRBJ1-3; 11 bases agree with TRBD1. With V trimmed by 5 bases and J by 15 bases, 3 bases remained unmatched. The CDR3 is 11 residues long.

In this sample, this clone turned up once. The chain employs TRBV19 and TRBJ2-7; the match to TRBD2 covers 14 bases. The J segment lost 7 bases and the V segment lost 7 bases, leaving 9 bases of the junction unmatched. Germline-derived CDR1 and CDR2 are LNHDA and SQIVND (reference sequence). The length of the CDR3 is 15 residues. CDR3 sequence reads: CASNGGTSGSSEQYF. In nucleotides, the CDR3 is TGTGCCAGTAATGGCGGGACTAGCGGGAGTAGTGAGCAGTACTTC.

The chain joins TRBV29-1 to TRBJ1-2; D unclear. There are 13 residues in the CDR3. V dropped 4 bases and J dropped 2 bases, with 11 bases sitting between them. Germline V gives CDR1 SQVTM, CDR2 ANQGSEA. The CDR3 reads CSVGLGGNYGYTF. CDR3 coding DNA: TGCAGCGTTGGTCTGGGAGGGAACTATGGCTACACCTTC.

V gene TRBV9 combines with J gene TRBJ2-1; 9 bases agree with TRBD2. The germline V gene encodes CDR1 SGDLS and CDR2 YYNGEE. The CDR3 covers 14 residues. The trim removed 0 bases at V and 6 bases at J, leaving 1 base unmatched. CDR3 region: CASSVGAGGNEQFF. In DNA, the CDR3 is TGTGCCAGCAGCGTAGGAGCGGGGGGCAATGAGCAGTTCTTC.

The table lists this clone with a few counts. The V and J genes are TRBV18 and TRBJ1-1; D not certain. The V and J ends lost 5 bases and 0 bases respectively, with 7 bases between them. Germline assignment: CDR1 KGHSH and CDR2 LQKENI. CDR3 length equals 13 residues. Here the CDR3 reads CASSTDLNTEAFF. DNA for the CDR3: TGTGCCAGCTCAACTGACTTGAACACTGAAGCTTTCTTT.

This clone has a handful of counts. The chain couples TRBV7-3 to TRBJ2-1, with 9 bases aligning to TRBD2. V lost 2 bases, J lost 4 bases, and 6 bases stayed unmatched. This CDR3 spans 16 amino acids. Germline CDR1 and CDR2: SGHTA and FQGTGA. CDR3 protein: CASSLGQSGRYNEQFF. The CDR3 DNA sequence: TGTGCCAGCAGCTTAGGGCAAAGCGGGAGGTACAATGAGCAGTTCTTC.

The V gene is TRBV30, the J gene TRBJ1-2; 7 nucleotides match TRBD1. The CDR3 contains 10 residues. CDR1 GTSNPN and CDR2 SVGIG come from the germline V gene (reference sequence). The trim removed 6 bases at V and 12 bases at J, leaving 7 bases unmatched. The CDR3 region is CACPTGANTF. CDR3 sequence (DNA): TGTGCCTGCCCAACAGGGGCAAACACCTTC.

CDR3 nucleotide sequence: TGTGCCACCAGCAGAGCAGGGGCGGCTCAGCCCCAGCATTTT. Protein sequence: CATSRAGAAQPQHF. The genes are TRBV15 and TRBJ1-5, with a tentative D call TRBD1 (6 bases). This CDR3 is built from 14 residues. V lost 1 base and J 6 bases, leaving 10 bases between the germline ends. The V gene's germline CDR1 is LNHNV and CDR2 YYDKDF (reference sequence).

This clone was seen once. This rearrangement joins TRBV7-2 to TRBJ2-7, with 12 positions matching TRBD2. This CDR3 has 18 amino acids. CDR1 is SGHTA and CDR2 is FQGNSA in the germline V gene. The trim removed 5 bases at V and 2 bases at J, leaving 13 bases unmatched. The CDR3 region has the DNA TGTGCCAGCAGCCCCTCTAGCGGGGGGGCCGGTAGTGCCTACGAGCAGTACTTC. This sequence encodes CASSPSSGGAGSAYEQYF.

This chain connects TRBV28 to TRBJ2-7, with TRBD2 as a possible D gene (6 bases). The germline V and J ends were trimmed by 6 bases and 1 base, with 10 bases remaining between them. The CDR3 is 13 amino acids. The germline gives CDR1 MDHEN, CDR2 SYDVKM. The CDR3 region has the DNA TGTGCCAGCAGGGTAGCGGCATCCTACGAGCAGTACTTC. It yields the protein CASRVAASYEQYF.

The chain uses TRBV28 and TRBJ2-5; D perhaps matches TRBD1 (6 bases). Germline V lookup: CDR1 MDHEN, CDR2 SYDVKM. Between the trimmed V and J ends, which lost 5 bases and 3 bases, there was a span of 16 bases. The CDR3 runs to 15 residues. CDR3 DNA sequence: TGTGCCAGCAGTCAAGCTACAGGGTTGGAAGAGACCCAGTACTTC. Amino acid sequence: CASSQATGLEETQYF.

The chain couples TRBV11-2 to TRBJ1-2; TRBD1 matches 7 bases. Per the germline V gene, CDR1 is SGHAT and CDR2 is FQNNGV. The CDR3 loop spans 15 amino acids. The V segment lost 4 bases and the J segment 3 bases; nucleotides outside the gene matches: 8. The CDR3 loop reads CASSSIDRVDYGYTF. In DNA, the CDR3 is TGTGCCAGCAGCTCAATCGACAGGGTCGACTATGGCTACACCTTC.

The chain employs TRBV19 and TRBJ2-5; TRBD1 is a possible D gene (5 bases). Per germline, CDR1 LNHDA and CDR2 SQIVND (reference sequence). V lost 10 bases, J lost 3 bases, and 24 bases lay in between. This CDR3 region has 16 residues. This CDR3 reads CATGLRRGPIEETQYF. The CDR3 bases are TGTGCCACCGGGCTCCGAAGGGGCCCGATAGAAGAGACCCAGTACTTC.

CDR3 nucleotide sequence: TGCAGTGCTAGTCGACCGGGGAGAGCGTATACGCAGTATTTT. Its translation: CSASRPGRAYTQYF. This chain connects TRBV20-1 to TRBJ2-3; D perhaps matches TRBD2 (5 bases). Trimming removed 3 bases at V and 7 bases at J, with 17 bases between. CDR3 length: 14 residues. Germline V lookup: CDR1 DFQATT, CDR2 SNEGSKA (reference sequence).

The CDR3 region is CASSNQGGIPGELFF. The CDR3 nucleotides read TGTGCCAGTAGTAACCAGGGGGGTATCCCCGGGGAGCTGTTTTTT. The genes are TRBV19 and TRBJ2-2, with a weak D call TRBD1 (7 bases). V gave up 4 bases and J gave up 6 bases, with 15 bases separating them. Germline V gene data show CDR1 as LNHDA and CDR2 as SQIVND (reference sequence). This CDR3 contains 15 residues.

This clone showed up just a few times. CDR3 sequence (DNA): TGTGCCAGCAGTGAAGCGCTTCAGGGTTACACCGGGGAGCTGTTTTTT. Protein product: CASSEALQGYTGELFF. This chain links TRBV6-1 with TRBJ2-2, with D possibly being TRBD1 (5 bases). Germline assignment: CDR1 MNHNS and CDR2 SASEGT. V was clipped by 0 bases and J by 3 bases, with 11 bases between them. The CDR3 is 16 amino acids.